The subject of this entry is one T cell receptor beta chain. Its antigen is undetermined. Germline values: CDR1 DFQATT, CDR2 SNEGSKA (reference sequence). This CDR3 is built from 13 residues. J lost 4 bases, V lost 7 bases, and 9 bases had no gene match. The data derive from a study of T cell repertoires in cytomegalovirus infection. Background on the study: Public TCR beta signatures indicated both CMV infection and matching HLA type. Points from the study as a whole: There were carriers of CMV plus the relevant HLA, and cumulative public TCR beta family frequency identified them. CMV-specific TCR beta clonotypes restricted by HLA-C dominated the ex vivo response.

Using its own MiXCR run on the reads, TCRdb lists one record per CDR3 protein. The table includes fewer than 300,000 distinct CDR3 sequences, roughly 26% detected once. Sequences were obtained from PBMCs. This clonotype was sampled from a human donor in good health (CMV status not recorded). Some clones in this sample may be carry-over from other donors' samples. The gene calls are TRBV20-1 and TRBJ2-7, with TRBD1 matching 8 bases. The CDR3 protein is CSVPDRAQYEQYF. CDR3 nucleotides: TGCAGTGTCCCGGACAGGGCCCAGTACGAGCAGTACTTC.